Below are 18 T cell receptor beta chains sequenced from a single sample in a study of T cell repertoires in cytomegalovirus infection. TCRdb recomputed calls from the reads with MiXCR, one row per CDR3 protein. The profile shows hundreds of thousands of distinct CDR3 sequences, around 18% of them singletons. Input material: PBMCs. The source of these receptors is a human donor in good health (CMV status not recorded). Some clones in this sample may be carry-over from other donors' samples.

This chain uses TRBV10-3 with TRBJ2-7; 10 bases are shared with TRBD1. The V gene end was trimmed by 4 bases and the J gene end by 2 bases; junction bases not matched to a gene: 5. From germline, CDR1 is ENHRY and CDR2 SYGVKD. This CDR3 contains 15 residues. This CDR3 reads CAISGGQGFAYEQYF. In DNA, the CDR3 is TGTGCCATCAGTGGGGGACAGGGGTTCGCCTACGAGCAGTACTTC.

This clonotype occurred a few times. The V and J genes are TRBV7-9 and TRBJ2-5; no definite D call. V lost 5 bases and J 7 bases, leaving 11 bases between the germline ends. The V gene's germline CDR1 is SEHNR and CDR2 FQNEAQ (reference sequence). CDR3 length equals 12 residues. CDR3 coding DNA: TGTGCCAGCAGCCGTCGGGTTGGGACCCAGTACTTC. Translation: CASSRRVGTQYF.

This clonotype was counted at least ten times. The chain is built from TRBV6-5 and TRBJ2-7, with TRBD2 identical over 7 bases. Per germline, CDR1 MNHEY and CDR2 SVGAGI. V lost 0 bases to trimming and J lost 1 base; unmatched junction nucleotides: 12. The CDR3 has 18 residues. The CDR3, as DNA: TGTGCCAGCAGTTACTCTCTCCGAGGACTAGTTTCGTCCTACGAGCAGTACTTC. This gives the protein CASSYSLRGLVSSYEQYF.

Ten or more counts support this clonotype. The chain has TRBV7-2 and TRBJ2-5; either TRBD1 or TRBD2 may supply D (5 bases each). Germline loops: CDR1 SGHTA, CDR2 FQGNSA. The CDR3 spans 15 residues. Deletions cut 6 bases from V and 1 base from J, with 15 bases between. CDR3 sequence: CASSQNAGAQETQYF. The CDR3 region has the DNA TGTGCCAGCAGTCAGAACGCCGGGGCCCAAGAGACCCAGTACTTC.

The chain combines TRBV4-1 with TRBJ2-5; D is tentatively TRBD1 or TRBD2 (7 bases each). Germline assignment: CDR1 MGHRA and CDR2 YSYEKL. The CDR3 is 16 amino acids. Trimming took off 1 base at V and 7 bases at J, with 19 bases between the two ends. CDR3 sequence: CASSQVYSGGRGTQYF. CDR3 coding DNA: TGCGCCAGCAGCCAAGTTTATTCAGGGGGGAGGGGGACCCAGTACTTC.

This clonotype was counted at least ten times. V gene TRBV7-2 combines with J gene TRBJ2-5; possibly TRBD1 or TRBD2 for D (6 bases each). Germline lookup yields CDR1 SGHTA and CDR2 FQGNSA. This CDR3 contains 15 residues. Deletions cut 5 bases from V and 3 bases from J, with 16 bases between. CDR3 DNA: TGTGCCAGCAGCCGGGTTTGGGGGGCCGAAGAGACCCAGTACTTC. Its protein is CASSRVWGAEETQYF.

This clonotype was seen only once. V and J are TRBV12-3 or TRBV12-4 and TRBJ2-3; unclear D gene. V dropped 3 bases and J dropped 2 bases, with 6 bases sitting between them. This CDR3 has 13 residues. The CDR3 protein is CASSFVPTDTQYF. CDR3 nucleotide sequence: TGTGCCAGCAGTTTTGTCCCCACAGATACGCAGTATTTT.

In its sample, this clonotype was seen a few times. This chain joins TRBV7-4 and TRBJ1-3; 8 bases match TRBD1. The J segment lost 5 bases and the V segment lost 4 bases, leaving 4 bases of the junction unmatched. Germline lookup yields CDR1 SGHVT and CDR2 SQSDAQ. The CDR3 is 14 residues long. The CDR3: CASSSGQGRNTIYF. As DNA, the CDR3 is TGTGCCAGCAGCTCCGGACAGGGAAGAAACACCATATATTTT.

This clonotype was observed many times. In nucleotides, the CDR3 is TGTGCCAGCAGCTTTACCCCGGGGGACTCCTACAATGAGCAGTTCTTC. Translation gives CASSFTPGDSYNEQFF. This chain joins TRBV7-8 and TRBJ2-1, with D maybe TRBD2 (6 bases). Germline CDR1 is SGHVS and CDR2 is FQNEAQ. This CDR3 is 16 amino acids long. Trimming stripped 3 bases from V and 0 bases from J, with 12 bases between. The full variable domain, with the rest looked up from reference TRBV7-8 and TRBJ2-1, is GAGVSQSPRYKVAKRGQDVALRCDPISGHVSLFWYQQALGQGPEFLTYFQNEAQLDKSGLPSDRFFAERPEGSVSTLKIQRTQQEDSAVYLCASSFTPGDSYNEQFFGPGTRLTVL.

This clonotype showed up just a few times. V and J are TRBV24-1 and TRBJ2-1, with D maybe TRBD2 (5 bases). CDR1 and CDR2 from the germline V gene are KGHDR and SFDVKD. Trimming cost V 4 bases and J 12 bases, with 12 bases left between them. This CDR3 comprises 12 residues. CDR3 protein: CATSDPGYRQFF. CDR3 DNA sequence: TGTGCCACCAGTGACCCGGGATATCGGCAGTTCTTC.

This clonotype was observed many times. The chain recombines TRBV7-2 with TRBJ1-5; TRBD1 aligns across 7 bases. The CDR3 sequence is 11 residues long. Per germline, CDR1 SGHTA and CDR2 FQGNSA. CDR3 nucleotides: TGTGCAGCACAGGGGTATCAGCCCCAGCATTTT. Its translation: CAAQGYQPQHF.

This clonotype was detected once. The chain carries TRBV7-2 and TRBJ2-7; D is ambiguous. V dropped 0 bases and J dropped 7 bases, with 7 bases sitting between them. CDR1 is SGHTA, CDR2 FQGNSA, per germline. The CDR3 totals 12 residues. The CDR3 sequence: CASSLATAEQYF. The CDR3 DNA is TGTGCCAGCAGCTTAGCCACGGCGGAGCAGTACTTC.

The sample holds many counts of this clonotype. CDR3 protein: CASSSYVSAFHQPQHF. The CDR3 nucleotides read TGTGCCAGCAGCTCATATGTGTCAGCTTTTCATCAGCCCCAGCATTTT. This sequence joins TRBV7-2 and TRBJ1-5, with D unresolved. V was clipped by 4 bases and J by 5 bases, with 18 bases between them. The CDR3 is 16 residues long. Germline-derived CDR1 and CDR2 are SGHTA and FQGNSA.

This clonotype was recorded a few times. This chain joins TRBV29-1 and TRBJ1-1; D not certain. The CDR3 length is 13 residues. V was cut by 1 base and J by 5 bases, with 11 bases left in between. Germline values: CDR1 SQVTM, CDR2 ANQGSEA. In nucleotides, the CDR3 is TGCAGCGTTGAAGCCTACGACGGGACTGAAGCTTTCTTT. Translated, it gives CSVEAYDGTEAFF. Together with reference TRBV29-1 and TRBJ1-1, the CDR3 gives the full variable domain: SAVISQKPSRDICQRGTSLTIQCQVDSQVTMMFWYRQQPGQSLTLIATANQGSEATYESGFVIDKFPISRPNLTFSTLTVSNMSPEDSSIYLCSVEAYDGTEAFFGQGTRLTVV.

J is TRBJ1-2 and V is TRBV12-3 or TRBV12-4; D is unresolved. Trimming shortened V by 5 bases and J by 4 bases, and 14 bases separated the two germline ends. The CDR3 length is 14 residues. The DNA of the CDR3 is TGTGCCAGCAGTCGAGGACCGCCAGGCTATGGCTACACCTTC. Protein: CASSRGPPGYGYTF.

The table lists this clonotype with many counts. The chain links TRBV12-3 or TRBV12-4 to TRBJ2-7; 14 bases are a match to TRBD2. With 4 bases clipped from V and 3 bases from J, the junction kept 14 bases outside the gene matches. The CDR3 contains 19 residues. Written as DNA, the CDR3 is TGTGCCAGCAGTTCACCCGGGACTAGCGGGAGAGTAGTTAGCTACGAGCAGTACTTC. Its translation: CASSSPGTSGRVVSYEQYF.

The table lists this clonotype with a few counts. The rearrangement joins TRBV12-3 or TRBV12-4 to TRBJ1-2; 9 bases fit TRBD1. J lost 7 bases, V lost 6 bases, and 9 bases had no gene match. This CDR3 spans 14 amino acids. The DNA for the CDR3 is TGTGCCAGCAGAGACACAGGGGGCGCGTCTGGCTACACCTTC. It codes for CASRDTGGASGYTF.

This clonotype was recorded at least ten times. The chain recombines TRBV7-2 with TRBJ2-5; weak D call: TRBD2 (6 bases). The CDR3 has 14 residues. Germline loops: CDR1 SGHTA, CDR2 FQGNSA. Between the trimmed V and J ends, which lost 0 bases and 4 bases, there was a span of 9 bases. CDR3 in DNA: TGTGCCAGCAGCTTAGCCGGGAGTGCAGAGACCCAGTACTTC. The encoded protein is CASSLAGSAETQYF. The full variable domain, in which reference TRBV7-2 and TRBJ2-5 provide the parts outside the CDR3, is GAGVSQSPSNKVTEKGKDVELRCDPISGHTALYWYRQSLGQGLEFLIYFQGNSAPDKSGLPSDRFSAERTGGSVSTLTIQRTQQEDSAVYLCASSLAGSAETQYFGPGTRLLVL.